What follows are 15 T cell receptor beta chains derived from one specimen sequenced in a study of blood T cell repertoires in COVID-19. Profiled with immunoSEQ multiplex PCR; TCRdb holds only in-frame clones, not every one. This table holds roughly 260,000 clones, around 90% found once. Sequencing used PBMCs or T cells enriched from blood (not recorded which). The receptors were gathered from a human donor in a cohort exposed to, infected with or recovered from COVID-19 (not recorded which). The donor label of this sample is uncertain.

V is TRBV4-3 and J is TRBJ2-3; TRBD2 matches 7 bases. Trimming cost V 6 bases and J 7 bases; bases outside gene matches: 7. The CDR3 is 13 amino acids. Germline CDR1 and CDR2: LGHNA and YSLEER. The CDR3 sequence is CASSLTSTNTQYF. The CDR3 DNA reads TGCGCCAGCAGTCTGACTAGCACCAATACGCAGTATTTT.

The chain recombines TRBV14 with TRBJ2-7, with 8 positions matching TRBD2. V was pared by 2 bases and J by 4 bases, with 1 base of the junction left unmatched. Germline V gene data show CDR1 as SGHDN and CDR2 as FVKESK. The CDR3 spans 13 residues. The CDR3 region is CASSQRLAYEQYF. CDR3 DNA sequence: TGTGCCAGCAGCCAAAGACTAGCGTACGAGCAGTACTTC.

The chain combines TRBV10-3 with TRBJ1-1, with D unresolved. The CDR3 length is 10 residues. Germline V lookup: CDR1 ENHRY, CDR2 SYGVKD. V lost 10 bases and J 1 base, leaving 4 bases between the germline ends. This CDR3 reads CATGNTEAFF. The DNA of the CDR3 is TGTGCCACGGGGAACACTGAAGCTTTCTTT.

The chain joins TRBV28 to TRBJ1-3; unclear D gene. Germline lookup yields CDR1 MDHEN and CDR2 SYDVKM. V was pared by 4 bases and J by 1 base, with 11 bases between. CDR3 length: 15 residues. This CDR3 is CASSSPVLSGNTIYF. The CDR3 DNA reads TGTGCCAGCAGTTCCCCGGTCCTTTCTGGAAACACCATATATTTT.

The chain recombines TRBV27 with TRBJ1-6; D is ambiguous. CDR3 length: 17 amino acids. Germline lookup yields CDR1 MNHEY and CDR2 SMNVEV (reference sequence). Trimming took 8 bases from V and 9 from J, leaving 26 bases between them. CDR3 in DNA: TGTGCCAGCTCCCTTAGGAACTCCTGGGCCGACCGTTCACCCCTCCACTTT. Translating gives CASSLRNSWADRSPLHF.

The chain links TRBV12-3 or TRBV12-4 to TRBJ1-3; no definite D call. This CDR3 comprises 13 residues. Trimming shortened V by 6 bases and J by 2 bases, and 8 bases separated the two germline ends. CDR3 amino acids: CASRDFAGNTIYF. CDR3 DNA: TGTGCCAGCAGGGACTTTGCTGGAAACACCATATATTTT.

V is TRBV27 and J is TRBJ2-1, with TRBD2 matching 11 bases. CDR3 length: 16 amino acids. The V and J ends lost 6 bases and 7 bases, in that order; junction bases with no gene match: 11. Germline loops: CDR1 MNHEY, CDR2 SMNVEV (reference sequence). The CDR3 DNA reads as TGTGCCAGCAGATTCCGACTAGCGGGGCCCGGAAATGAGCAGTTCTTC. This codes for CASRFRLAGPGNEQFF.

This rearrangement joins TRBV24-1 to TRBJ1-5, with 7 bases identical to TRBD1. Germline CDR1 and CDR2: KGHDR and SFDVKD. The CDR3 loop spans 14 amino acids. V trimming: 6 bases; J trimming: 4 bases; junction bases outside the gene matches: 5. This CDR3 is CATSHGTVNQPQHF. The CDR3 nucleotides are TGTGCCACCAGTCACGGGACAGTAAATCAGCCCCAGCATTTT.

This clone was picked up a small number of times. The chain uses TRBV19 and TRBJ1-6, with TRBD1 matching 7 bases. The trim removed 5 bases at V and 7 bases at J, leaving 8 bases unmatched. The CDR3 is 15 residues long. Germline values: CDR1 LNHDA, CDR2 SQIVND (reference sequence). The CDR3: CASSLTGASNSPLHF. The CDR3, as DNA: TGTGCCAGTAGTCTCACAGGGGCGTCCAATTCACCCCTCCACTTT.

CDR3 bases: TGTGCCAGCAGTTCCGGGACAGTCTATGGCTACACCTTC. Translated: CASSSGTVYGYTF. The V call is TRBV6-2 or TRBV6-3, the J call TRBJ1-2; 7 bases agree with TRBD1. Germline-derived CDR1 and CDR2 are MNHEY and SVGEGT. V shed 4 bases, J shed 4 bases, and the junction held 3 bases outside the gene matches. The CDR3 has 13 amino acids.

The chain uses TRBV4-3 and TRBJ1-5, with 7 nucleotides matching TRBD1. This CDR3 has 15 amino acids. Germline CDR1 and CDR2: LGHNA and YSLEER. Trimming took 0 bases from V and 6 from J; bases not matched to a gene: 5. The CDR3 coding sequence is TGCGCCAGCAGCCAAGATTATAAGGGGGCTCAGCCCCAGCATTTT. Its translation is CASSQDYKGAQPQHF.

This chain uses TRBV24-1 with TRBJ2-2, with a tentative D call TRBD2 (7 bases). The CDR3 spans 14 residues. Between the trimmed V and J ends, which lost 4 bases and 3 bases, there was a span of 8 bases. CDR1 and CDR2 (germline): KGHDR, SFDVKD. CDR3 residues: CATSEGGHTGELFF. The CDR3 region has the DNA TGTGCCACCAGTGAGGGGGGGCACACCGGGGAGCTGTTTTTT.

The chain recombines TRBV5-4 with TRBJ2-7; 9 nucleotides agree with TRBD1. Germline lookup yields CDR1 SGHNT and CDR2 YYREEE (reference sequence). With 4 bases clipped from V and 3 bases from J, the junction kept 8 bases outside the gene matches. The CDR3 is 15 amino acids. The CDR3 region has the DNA TGTGCCAGCAGCACCGGGACAGGGAATCTCTACGAGCAGTACTTC. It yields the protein CASSTGTGNLYEQYF.

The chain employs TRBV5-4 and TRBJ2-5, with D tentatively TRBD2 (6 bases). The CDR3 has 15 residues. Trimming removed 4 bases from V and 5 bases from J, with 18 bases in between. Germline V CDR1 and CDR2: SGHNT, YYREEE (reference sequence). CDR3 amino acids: CASSVSGRREETQYF. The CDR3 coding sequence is TGTGCCAGCAGCGTTTCAGGCCGGAGGGAGGAGACCCAGTACTTC.

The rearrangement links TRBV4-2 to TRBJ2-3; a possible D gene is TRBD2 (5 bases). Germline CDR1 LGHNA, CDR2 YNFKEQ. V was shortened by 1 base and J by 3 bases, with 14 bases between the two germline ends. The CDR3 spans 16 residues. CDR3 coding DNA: TGTGCCAGCAGCCAAGGTCGGCGGGCCCCGACAGATACGCAGTATTTT. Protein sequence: CASSQGRRAPTDTQYF.